This TCR beta chain stems from a study of T cell repertoires in cytomegalovirus infection. TCRdb recomputed calls from the reads with MiXCR, one row per CDR3 protein. The table has about 500,000 distinct CDR3 sequences, around 35% seen once. The table lists this clonotype with a few counts. Its matching antigen is unknown. Trimming at V came to 1 base and at J to 3 bases, leaving 6 bases not matched to a gene. Germline V gives CDR1 SGHKS, CDR2 YYEKEE (reference sequence). The CDR3 spans 16 residues. Study outcomes and limitations: The cumulative frequency of public TCR beta families distinguished individuals who carried CMV together with the relevant HLA.

The sequence was obtained from a human donor in good health (CMV status not recorded). Some clones in this sample may be carry-over from other donors' samples. Sequenced material: cultured PBMCs, taken from culture after CMV antigen stimulation. The chain is built from TRBV5-5 and TRBJ1-1; 10 bases align to TRBD1. The CDR3 spells CASSLIDRGRHTEAFF. CDR3 nucleotides: TGTGCCAGCAGCTTGATAGACAGGGGGCGGCACACTGAAGCTTTCTTT.